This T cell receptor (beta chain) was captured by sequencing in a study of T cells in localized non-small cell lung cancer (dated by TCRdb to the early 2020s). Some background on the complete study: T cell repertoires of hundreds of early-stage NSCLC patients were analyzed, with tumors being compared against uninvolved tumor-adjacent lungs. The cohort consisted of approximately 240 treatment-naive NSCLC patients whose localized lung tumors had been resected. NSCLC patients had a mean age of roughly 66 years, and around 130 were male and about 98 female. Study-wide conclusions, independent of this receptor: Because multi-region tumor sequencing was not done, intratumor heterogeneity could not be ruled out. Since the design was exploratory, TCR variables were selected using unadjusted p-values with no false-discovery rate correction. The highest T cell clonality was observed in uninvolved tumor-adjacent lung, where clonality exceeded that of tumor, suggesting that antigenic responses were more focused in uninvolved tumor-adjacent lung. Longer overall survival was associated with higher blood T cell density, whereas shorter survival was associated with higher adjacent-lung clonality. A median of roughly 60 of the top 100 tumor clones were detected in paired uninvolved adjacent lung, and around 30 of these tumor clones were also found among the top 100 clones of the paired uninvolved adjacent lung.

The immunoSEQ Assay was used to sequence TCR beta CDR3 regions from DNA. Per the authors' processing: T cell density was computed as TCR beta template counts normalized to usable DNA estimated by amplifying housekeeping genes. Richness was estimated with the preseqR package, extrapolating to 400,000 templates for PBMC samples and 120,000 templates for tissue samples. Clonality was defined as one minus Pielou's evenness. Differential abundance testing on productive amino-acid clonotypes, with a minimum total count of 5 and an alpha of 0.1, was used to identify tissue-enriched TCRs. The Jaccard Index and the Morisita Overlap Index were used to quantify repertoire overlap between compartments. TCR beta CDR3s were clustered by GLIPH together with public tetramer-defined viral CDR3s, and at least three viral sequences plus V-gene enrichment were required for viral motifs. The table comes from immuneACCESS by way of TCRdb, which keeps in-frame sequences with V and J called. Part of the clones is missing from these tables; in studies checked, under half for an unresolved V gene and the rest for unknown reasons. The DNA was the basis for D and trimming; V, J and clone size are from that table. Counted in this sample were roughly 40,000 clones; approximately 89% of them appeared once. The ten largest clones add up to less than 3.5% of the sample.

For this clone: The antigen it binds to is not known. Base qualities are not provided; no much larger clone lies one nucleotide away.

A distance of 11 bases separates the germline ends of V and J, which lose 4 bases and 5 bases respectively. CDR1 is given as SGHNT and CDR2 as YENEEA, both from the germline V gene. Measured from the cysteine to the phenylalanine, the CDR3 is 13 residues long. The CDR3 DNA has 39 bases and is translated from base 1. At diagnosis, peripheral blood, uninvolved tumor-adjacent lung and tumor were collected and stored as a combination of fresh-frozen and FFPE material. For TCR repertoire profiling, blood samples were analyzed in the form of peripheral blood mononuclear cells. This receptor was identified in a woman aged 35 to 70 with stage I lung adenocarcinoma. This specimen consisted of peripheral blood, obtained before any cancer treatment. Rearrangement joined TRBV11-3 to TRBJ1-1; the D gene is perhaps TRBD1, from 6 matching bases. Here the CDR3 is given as CASSWTAGTEAFF. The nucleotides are TGTGCCAGCAGCTGGACAGCCGGGACTGAAGCTTTCTTT.